The 14 T cell receptor beta chains given below trace back to one sample, sequenced in a study of blood T cell repertoires in COVID-19. Sequencing used immunoSEQ multiplex PCR; TCRdb keeps in-frame clones, though not all of them. The sample carries about 170,000 clones, just over 90% recorded once. Sequencing was done on a sample of peripheral blood. Receptor source: a young man with COVID-19, enrolled during active disease.

The chain employs TRBV7-9 and TRBJ1-3; D unclear. V was trimmed by 5 bases and J by 1 base, leaving 12 bases between them. Germline V gene data show CDR1 as SEHNR and CDR2 as FQNEAQ (reference sequence). The CDR3 loop spans 15 amino acids. The CDR3 protein is CASSPRLLSGNTIYF. The DNA of the CDR3 is TGTGCCAGCAGCCCTAGACTCCTTTCTGGAAACACCATATATTTT.

This sequence joins TRBV5-6 and TRBJ1-2; D unresolved. Trimming cost V 4 bases and J 2 bases, with 12 bases left between them. This CDR3 has 14 amino acids. Germline V lookup: CDR1 SGHDT, CDR2 YYEEEE. The CDR3: CASSPVGLNYGYTF. Written as DNA, the CDR3 is TGTGCCAGCAGCCCCGTCGGACTAAACTATGGCTACACCTTC.

This sequence joins TRBV27 and TRBJ1-2; 7 bases line up with TRBD1. Looked up from germline, CDR1 is MNHEY and CDR2 is SMNVEV (reference sequence). This CDR3 contains 13 residues. V trimming: 7 bases; J trimming: 8 bases; junction bases outside the gene matches: 10. CDR3: CASTSDRLSGYTF. DNA for the CDR3: TGTGCCAGCACCTCGGACAGGCTTAGCGGCTACACCTTC.

This rearrangement joins TRBV5-6 to TRBJ2-7; D is unresolved. The V end lost 4 bases, the J end lost 5 bases, and 16 bases lay between the germline ends. The CDR3 spans 14 residues. Germline V gene lookup returns CDR1 SGHDT and CDR2 YYEEEE. The CDR3 is CASSPETLSDEQYF. The DNA of the CDR3 is TGTGCCAGCAGCCCGGAGACCTTATCGGACGAGCAGTACTTC.

This clone was detected only once. V gene TRBV3-1 (or the pseudogene TRBV3-2) combines with J gene TRBJ1-2; TRBD1 aligns across 7 bases. Losses at the gene ends were 1 base for V and 1 base for J; bases not matched to a gene: 3. In germline, CDR1 is LGHDT, CDR2 YNNKEL (reference sequence). The CDR3 sequence is 15 residues long. The CDR3 region has the DNA TGTGCCAGCAGCCAAGGGGGACAGAATAACTATGGCTACACCTTC. It is translated as CASSQGGQNNYGYTF.

This chain connects TRBV5-4 to TRBJ2-1, with TRBD2 matching 10 bases. This CDR3 is built from 15 residues. V was pared by 4 bases and J by 7 bases, with 8 bases of the junction left unmatched. Germline V gene data show CDR1 as SGHNT and CDR2 as YYREEE (reference sequence). The CDR3 sequence is CASSAAGGPANEQFF. The DNA for the CDR3 is TGTGCCAGCAGCGCAGCGGGAGGGCCTGCGAATGAGCAGTTCTTC.

J is TRBJ2-6 and V is TRBV6-5; D is unclear. CDR3 length: 14 residues. Germline-derived CDR1 and CDR2 are MNHEY and SVGAGI. V lost 7 bases and J lost 0, with 7 bases in between. The CDR3 sequence is CASTQASGANVLTF. The DNA of the CDR3 is TGTGCCAGCACCCAGGCCTCTGGGGCCAACGTCCTGACTTTC.

V usage is TRBV28 and J usage is TRBJ2-2, with D possibly matching TRBD2 (7 bases). The germline CDR1 and CDR2 sequences are MDHEN and SYDVKM. This CDR3 comprises 15 residues. Trimming removed 11 bases at V and 0 bases at J, with 16 bases between. The CDR3 sequence is CASYGGAANTGELFF. DNA of the CDR3: TGTGCCTCATATGGGGGGGCCGCGAACACCGGGGAGCTGTTTTTT.

This clone was picked up one time. V gene TRBV27 combines with J gene TRBJ2-7; 16 bases agree with TRBD2. The CDR3 contains 19 residues. The ends lost 1 base at V and 0 bases at J; junction bases unmatched: 6. Germline CDR1 and CDR2: MNHEY and SMNVEV (reference sequence). Here the CDR3 reads CASSLFHGTSGRASYEQYF. The DNA of the CDR3 is TGTGCCAGCAGTTTATTCCACGGGACTAGCGGGAGGGCCTCCTACGAGCAGTACTTC.

The DNA of the CDR3 is TGTGCCAGCAGCCTTATGGAGGAGCAGAACCGGAAGCAAGCTTTCTTT. It is translated as CASSLMEEQNRKQAFF. The gene calls are TRBV21-1 and TRBJ1-1. TRBV21-1 is listed as a pseudogene. The length of the CDR3 is 16 residues.

The rearrangement uses TRBV6-2 or TRBV6-3 and TRBJ2-1; D uncertain. V lost 2 bases and J lost 2, with 16 bases in between. Germline V gene sequence: CDR1 MNHEY, CDR2 SVGEGT. This CDR3 contains 17 residues. In DNA form, the CDR3 reads TGTGCCAGCAGTTACCAAACGGGTCCTCGCGCCTACAATGAGCAGTTCTTC. The encoded protein is CASSYQTGPRAYNEQFF.

In its sample, this clone was seen once. The chain joins TRBV3-1 (or the pseudogene TRBV3-2) to TRBJ2-3; 16 nucleotides align to TRBD2. The V gene's germline CDR1 is LGHDT and CDR2 YNNKEL (reference sequence). The ends lost 1 base at V and 6 bases at J; junction bases unmatched: 13. This CDR3 comprises 20 residues. For the CDR3, the DNA is TGTGCCAGCAGCCAAGCTGGGACAGGGGGGACTAGCGGGAGGGGCGATACGCAGTATTTT. As protein: CASSQAGTGGTSGRGDTQYF.

V usage is TRBV27 and J usage is TRBJ1-2; 8 bases align to TRBD1. CDR3 size: 16 residues. V lost 2 bases to trimming and J lost 4 bases; unmatched junction nucleotides: 9. Germline assignment: CDR1 MNHEY and CDR2 SMNVEV (reference sequence). For the CDR3, the DNA is TGTGCCAGCAGTTTAAGGCCAGGGGGCGGGAGCTATGGCTACACCTTC. Protein sequence: CASSLRPGGGSYGYTF.

The chain uses TRBV19 and TRBJ1-3, with 8 bases matching TRBD1. Germline V gene lookup returns CDR1 LNHDA and CDR2 SQIVND (reference sequence). The CDR3 runs to 15 residues. The J segment lost 3 bases and the V segment lost 3 bases, leaving 4 bases of the junction unmatched. CDR3 sequence: CASSIPGTGGNTIYF. The CDR3 coding sequence is TGTGCCAGTAGTATCCCCGGGACAGGTGGAAACACCATATATTTT.